The present T cell receptor (beta chain) was sequenced within a study of human CD4 T cells and Enterobacteriaceae (dated by TCRdb to 2018 to 2021). General conclusions and limits of the study: Ex vivo, broadly cross-reactive clonotypes appeared more expanded than specific ones, with about 55% of the 19 and about two thirds of the roughly 30 in the top 5%. The reactivity of ex vivo clonotypes was inferred solely by matching the nucleotide sequences of those clonotypes to CFSE-low cultures from the same donors.

CDR1 is given as SGHRS and CDR2 as YFSETQ, both from the germline V gene. Taken from cysteine to phenylalanine, the CDR3 has 15 residues. Only CDR3 DNA is held: 45 bases, read in frame from base 1. Between the V and J ends, shortened by 0 bases and 6 bases respectively, the junction contains 13 bases. Memory CD4+ T cells, defined as all CD4+ cells except CD45RA+CCR7+CD95- naive cells, were FACS-sorted on a FACSAria III to over 95% purity. Healthy donor blood was obtained from blood donation centers in Switzerland. Total CD4+ T cells and monocytes were enriched by positive selection with CD4 and CD14 magnetic microbeads. CD8+, CD14+, CD16+, CD56+, CD19+ and CD25-bright cells were excluded before sorting. To assess in vivo expansion of bacteria-reactive clonotypes, total memory CD4+ T cells from a couple of blood donors were sequenced directly ex vivo. Ficoll-Paque Plus was used to isolate peripheral blood mononuclear cells from donor blood.

Regarding this clone: Its antigen is currently not known. Per-nucleotide qualities are absent, and no much larger clonotype sits a single base away.

Deep-level sequencing, with a detection sensitivity of one cell in 200,000, was applied to the ex vivo total memory CD4+ samples. The QIAamp DNA Micro Kit was used to extract genomic DNA from cell pellets, and spectrophotometry was used to check the DNA quantity and purity. The immunoSEQ multiplex PCR assay was used to amplify TCR Vbeta CDR3 regions. The amplicons were sequenced on the Illumina HiSeq platform. The retrieved sequences were 87 nucleotides in length and included the CDR3 region. The paper's processing steps were these. A clonotype was defined as a unique productive TCR Vbeta nucleotide sequence and was quantified by productive template frequency from ImmunoSEQ Analyzer V3.0. Expanded clonotypes were defined using a threshold set at the top 5th percentile of each repertoire ranked by frequency. The R package fossil was used to compute repertoire overlap as Chao-Jaccard, and the R package MASS was used to visualize the overlap by nonmetric multidimensional scaling. Here the immuneACCESS table is served through TCRdb, limited to in-frame sequences with V and J called. Missing clones are a known gap in these copies; in checked studies unresolved V genes cover under half, and the rest lacks a known reason. V, J and clone size were drawn from that table, and D and trimming were deduced from the DNA. The sample data list just under 30,000 clones, and just under 85% of these were observed just once. Around 1.7% of the sample rests with the top ten.

Sequenced material: memory CD4+ T cells from blood. In light of the paper, this sample's cell subset or site label describes: total memory CD4 T cells sorted directly ex vivo, unstimulated. This chain joins TRBV5-1 to TRBJ2-1, and the D gene may be TRBD2, 6 bases matching. The TCR was taken from a human donor in good health. The nucleotides are TGCGCCAGCAGCTTGGGGAGGGGTAGTACCAATGAGCAGTTCTTC. It specifies CASSLGRGSTNEQFF.